These 8 T cell receptor beta chains were sequenced from one sample in a study of beta chain features in type 1 diabetes. These receptors are not linked to any known antigen. The investigators reverse transcribed all of the isolated RNA, so they sequenced expressed TCRB transcripts. The assay was immunoSEQ multiplex PCR, and TCRdb's table has in-frame clones only and misses some. The sample consists of 300,000 to 400,000 clones, roughly 8.8% of them appearing once. Study results and caveats: Patients with Type 1 diabetes showed moderately but significantly shorter TCRB CDR3s in all four CD4+ subsets.

Material for sequencing was central memory CD4+ T cells from blood. These receptors were taken from a man aged 25-45 years with type 1 diabetes.

This clone has just a few counts. The chain couples TRBV25-1 to TRBJ2-3; the D gene is possibly TRBD2 (7 bases). This CDR3 is 16 amino acids long. In germline, CDR1 is MGHDK, CDR2 SYGVNS. V gave up 4 bases and J gave up 0 bases, with 14 bases separating them. The CDR3 is CASSASRGLSTDTQYF. The DNA for the CDR3 is TGTGCCAGCAGTGCGTCGCGGGGGCTCAGCACAGATACGCAGTATTTT.

CDR3 protein: CAITQRGQGKGEQYF. CDR3 sequence (DNA): TGTGCCATCACCCAACGGGGACAGGGTAAGGGCGAGCAGTACTTC. This rearrangement joins TRBV10-3 to TRBJ2-7; the match to TRBD1 covers 9 bases. Germline V lookup: CDR1 ENHRY, CDR2 SYGVKD. With 7 bases clipped from V and 6 bases from J, the junction kept 13 bases outside the gene matches. This CDR3 is 15 amino acids long.

J is TRBJ2-7 and V is TRBV6-5; D unresolved. The V end lost 7 bases, the J end lost 0 bases, and 10 bases lay between the germline ends. The CDR3 extends over 13 amino acids. The germline V gene encodes CDR1 MNHEY and CDR2 SVGAGI. CDR3 sequence: CASKDVISYEQYF. The DNA for the CDR3 is TGTGCCAGCAAGGACGTGATCTCCTACGAGCAGTACTTC.

V and J are TRBV5-4 and TRBJ2-7, with a weak D call TRBD2 (6 bases). The CDR3 runs to 13 residues. The germline V gene has CDR1 SGHNT and CDR2 YYREEE (reference sequence). V was shortened by 5 bases and J by 4 bases, with 13 bases between the two germline ends. CDR3 DNA sequence: TGTGCCAGCAGAACTGAAGGGAGGTACGAGCAGTACTTC. It yields the protein CASRTEGRYEQYF.

This chain uses TRBV5-1 with TRBJ2-2, with D perhaps TRBD2 (6 bases). With 1 base removed from V and 3 bases from J, the gap between germline ends came to 7 bases. The germline CDR1 and CDR2 sequences are SGHRS and YFSETQ. The CDR3 extends over 14 amino acids. In DNA form, the CDR3 reads TGCGCCAGCAGCTTGTCGGGGGACACCGGGGAGCTGTTTTTT. It translates to CASSLSGDTGELFF.

V usage is TRBV29-1 and J usage is TRBJ2-3; 10 bases are shared with TRBD1. The V gene end was trimmed by 7 bases and the J gene end by 2 bases; junction bases not matched to a gene: 6. This CDR3 contains 14 residues. Germline CDR1 reads SQVTM; CDR2 reads ANQGSEA. The CDR3 bases are TGCAGCGGCCGACAGGGGGCTGACACAGATACGCAGTATTTT. It is translated as CSGRQGADTDTQYF.

This clone was counted between two and nine times. This sequence joins TRBV28 and TRBJ1-2; D may be TRBD1 (6 bases). This CDR3 comprises 13 residues. Germline-derived CDR1 and CDR2 are MDHEN and SYDVKM. V lost 7 bases and J lost 6, with 15 bases in between. This CDR3 reads CASTLLQGDGYTF. CDR3 bases: TGTGCCAGCACCCTGCTACAGGGTGATGGCTACACCTTC.

J is TRBJ1-6 and V is TRBV7-9, with 11 bases fitting TRBD1. The J segment lost 8 bases and the V segment lost 5 bases, leaving 2 bases of the junction unmatched. Germline V gives CDR1 SEHNR, CDR2 FQNEAQ (reference sequence). This CDR3 has 14 amino acids. CDR3 sequence (DNA): TGTGCCAGCAGCGGACAGGGGGCTTATTCACCCCTCCACTTT. This gives the protein CASSGQGAYSPLHF.